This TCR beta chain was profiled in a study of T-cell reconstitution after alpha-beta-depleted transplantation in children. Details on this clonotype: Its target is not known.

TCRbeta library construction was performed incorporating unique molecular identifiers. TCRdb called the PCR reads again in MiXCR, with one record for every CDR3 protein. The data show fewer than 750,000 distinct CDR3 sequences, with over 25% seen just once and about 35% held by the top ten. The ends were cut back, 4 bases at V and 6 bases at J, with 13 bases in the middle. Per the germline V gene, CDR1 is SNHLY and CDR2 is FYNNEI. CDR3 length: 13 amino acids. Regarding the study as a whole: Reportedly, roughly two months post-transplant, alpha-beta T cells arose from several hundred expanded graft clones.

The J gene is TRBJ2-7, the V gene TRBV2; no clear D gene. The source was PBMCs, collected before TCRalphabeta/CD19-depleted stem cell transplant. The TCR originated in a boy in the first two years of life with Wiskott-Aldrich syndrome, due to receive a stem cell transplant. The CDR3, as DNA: TGTGCCAGCAGTGGGGCGATAGCAGTCGAGCAGTACTTC. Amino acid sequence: CASSGAIAVEQYF.